This T cell receptor beta chain is from a study of vaccination effects on CD4 cells after COVID-19 (dated by TCRdb to the early 2020s). About the investigation overall: The ViraFEST assay stimulated PBMC with viral peptide pools and then used TCR sequencing to identify antigen-specific CD4+ T cell clonotypes by expansion. Each participant got two doses of an mRNA SARS-CoV-2 vaccine, either BNT162b2 or mRNA-1273. Approximately 2 million PBMC per well were cultured with 10 ug/ml peptides in IMDM containing roughly 5% human AB serum, about 9.7 IU/ml IL-2 and gentamicin. In both COVID-19 convalescent patients and infection-naive vaccine recipients, the study compared SARS-CoV-2 spike-specific CD4+ TCR repertoires from before mRNA vaccination with those from after it. The full study included 9 to 10 COVID-19 convalescent patients and several SARS-CoV-2-naive healthy vaccine recipients. Cultures from other donors in the study were sequenced using the Oncomine TCR Beta short-read assay on an Illumina iSeq 100.

Beyond this particular receptor, the publication reports: Only a small number of convalescent patients were included, and no early post-infection timepoints were available, which limited the study. Both infection-induced and vaccine-induced clones contracted markedly at late post-vaccination timepoints, which is consistent with waning T cell responses. In healthy vaccine recipients, vaccine-induced clones were almost all SARS-CoV-2 mono-reactive, with only 1 of 255 being cross-reactive with common cold coronaviruses.

This clone appeared once. Its antigen has not been determined. Within one base of it there is no much larger clone, and no base qualities were kept. To prepare the library, the immunoSEQ multiplex PCR assay was applied. DNA from the CD4+ T cells that had been cultured and isolated underwent TCR beta CDR3 sequencing. The source study handled its data this way. The analysis removed non-productive TCR sequences, trimmed reads to the CDR3 region, and retained only CDR3s that were 7 or more amino acids long. The MANAFEST web app was used to identify antigen-specific clonotypes by comparing expansion in peptide wells with expansion in reference cultures. Positive clones required FDR<0.05 expansion versus reference and all other wells, odds ratio above 5, and frequency above 0.1% in two replicate wells. A clonotype was defined as cross-reactive if the clonotype was significantly expanded both in SARS-CoV-2 spike wells and in at least one common cold coronavirus spike condition. Using the stringdist R package, CDR3 similarity was measured by Levenshtein distance, and unrooted trees were constructed with ape in R 3.6.1. As stored in TCRdb, this immuneACCESS dataset retains in-frame rearrangements with V and J assigned. A fraction of the clones does not appear; measured against another copy, unresolved V genes explain less than half of the discrepancy, and the remainder lacks a known reason. Clonal size and the V and J genes are those of that table, whereas D and trimming came from the DNA. For this sample the table gives 65,000 to 80,000 clones, of which roughly three quarters were detected only once. The top ten clones comprise around 2.1% of the sample.

After approximately 11 days of culture, CD4+ T cells were isolated with the EasySep CD4+ T cell isolation kit. Negative nucleocapsid antibody results before and after vaccination confirmed that the healthy vaccine recipients had no prior SARS-CoV-2 infection. On days 3 and 7, half of the culture medium was replaced with fresh IL-2-containing medium. Unless noted otherwise, every peptide stimulation condition was cultured in triplicate wells. PBMC were separated from whole blood using Ficoll-Paque Plus gradient centrifugation and were then either cryopreserved at -140C or used fresh. The QIAamp micro DNA kit was used to extract genomic DNA from the cultured CD4+ T cells. The TCR comes from a human donor who received a COVID-19 vaccine. Sequenced material: CD4+ T cells from PBMCs cultured without peptide, taken before COVID-19 vaccination.

The CDR3 region has the sequence CAITSGGLDGYTF. The nucleotides are TGTGCCATCACCTCGGGGGGTCTGGATGGCTACACCTTC. The rearrangement combines TRBV10-3 with TRBJ1-2, with a weak D call of TRBD1 (5 bases match). Looking up the germline V gene yields CDR1 ENHRY and CDR2 SYGVKD. Between the V and J ends, shortened by 7 bases and 6 bases respectively, the junction contains 15 bases. Measured from the cysteine to the phenylalanine, the CDR3 is 13 residues long. The sequence is cut down to CDR3 DNA, 39 bases in frame from base 1.